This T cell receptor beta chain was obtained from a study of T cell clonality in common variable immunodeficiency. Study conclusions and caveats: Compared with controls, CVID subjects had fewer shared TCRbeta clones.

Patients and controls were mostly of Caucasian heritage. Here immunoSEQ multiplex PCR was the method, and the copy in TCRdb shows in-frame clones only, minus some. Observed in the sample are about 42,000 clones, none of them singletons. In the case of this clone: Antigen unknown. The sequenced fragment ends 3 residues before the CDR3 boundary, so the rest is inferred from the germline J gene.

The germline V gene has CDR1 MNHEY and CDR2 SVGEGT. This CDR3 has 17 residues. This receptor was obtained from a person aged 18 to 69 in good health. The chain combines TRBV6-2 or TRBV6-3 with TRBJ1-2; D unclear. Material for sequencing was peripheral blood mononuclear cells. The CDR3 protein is CASSRSGLAQKVYDYTF. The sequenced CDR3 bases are TGTGCCAGCAGTCGCTCTGGACTAGCCCAAAAAGTCTACGAC.